This T cell receptor beta chain was documented in a study of cytomegalovirus exposure and HLA in healthy donors. In the case of this clone: Its antigen is unidentified.

Broader study findings: In vitro testing confirmed a few CMV-associated chains as specific for CMV antigens.

PCR involved 60 Vbeta and 13 Jbeta primers. Here immunoSEQ multiplex PCR was the method, and the copy in TCRdb shows in-frame clones only, minus some. The sample has tens of thousands of clones. CDR3 size: 14 residues. The germline V gene has CDR1 SNHLY and CDR2 FYNNEI. Germline trimming cut 4 bases from V and 4 bases from J; bases unmatched to any gene: 4. Sequenced input: PBMCs. V is TRBV2 and J is TRBJ2-3, with TRBD1 identical over 8 bases. The TCR comes from a woman in her twenties or thirties in good health and CMV-seropositive. This chain's CDR3 is CASSAQGVSDTQYF. The CDR3 DNA sequence: TGTGCCAGCAGTGCACAGGGGGTGTCAGATACGCAGTATTTT.